The 15 T cell receptor beta chains listed next were all sequenced from one sample in a study of patients and donors after allogeneic stem cell transplantation. TCRdb itself ran the RT-PCR reads through MiXCR, one entry per CDR3 protein. The sample lists approximately 170,000 distinct CDR3 sequences, roughly 22% occurring once. What was sequenced was blood, either unsorted or a sorted T cell fraction (not recorded which). The receptors were gathered from a human donor who was either an allogeneic HSCT recipient or a stem cell or donor lymphocyte infusion donor (not recorded which). It is not recorded whose cells these are; they may come from a transplant donor.

The genes are TRBV29-1 and TRBJ2-1; D is uncertain. The ends were cut back, 4 bases at V and 0 bases at J, with 7 bases in the middle. This CDR3 contains 13 residues. The V gene's germline CDR1 is SQVTM and CDR2 ANQGSEA. The CDR3 region has the DNA TGCAGCGTTGTCCTGAGCTCCTACAATGAGCAGTTCTTC. Protein product: CSVVLSSYNEQFF.

V and J are TRBV5-1 and TRBJ2-7; 7 bases match TRBD2. Germline CDR1 reads SGHRS; CDR2 reads YFSETQ. Unmatched junction bases numbered 11, after V lost 2 bases and J lost 3 bases. The CDR3 extends over 16 amino acids. The DNA for the CDR3 is TGCGCCAGCAGCTTATCGGGACGGGAGGTTCTCTACGAGCAGTACTTC. It is translated as CASSLSGREVLYEQYF. Filled out from reference TRBV5-1 and TRBJ2-7, the complete variable domain reads KAGVTQTPRYLIKTRGQQVTLSCSPISGHRSVSWYQQTPGQGLQFLFEYFSETQRNKGNFPGRFSGRQFSNSRSEMNVSTLELGDSALYLCASSLSGREVLYEQYFGPGTRLTVT.

A word on this clonotype: A read error may produce the germline difference seen at one junction end. The V and J genes are TRBV12-3 or TRBV12-4 and TRBJ2-1; 7 bases are shared with TRBD1. This CDR3 has 12 amino acids. The CDR3 loop is CASSFHDRAFVF. DNA of the CDR3: TGTGCCAGCAGTTTCCATGACAGGGCGTTTGTCTTC.

This clonotype was seen ten or more times. J is TRBJ1-1 and V is TRBV5-1; D not resolved. CDR1 is SGHRS and CDR2 is YFSETQ in the germline V gene. The V gene lost 0 bases and the J gene lost 8 bases, with 8 bases spanning the gap. The length of the CDR3 is 12 residues. CDR3 loop: CASSLAHGEAFF. Here the CDR3 DNA reads TGCGCCAGCAGCTTGGCCCACGGAGAAGCTTTCTTT.

Remarks on this clonotype: At one end the junction does not follow the germline gene, possibly because of a read error. The chain carries TRBV7-9 and TRBJ2-1; D perhaps matches TRBD2 (6 bases). The length of the CDR3 is 14 residues. Germline CDR1 and CDR2: SEHNR and FQNEAQ (reference sequence). The CDR3 nucleotides read TGTGCCAGCAACCCACGGGACTCCAACAATGAGCAGTTCTTC. This codes for CASNPRDSNNEQFF.

This clonotype was found a few times. The rearrangement links TRBV20-1 to TRBJ2-3; 8 bases align to TRBD2. Germline CDR1 reads DFQATT; CDR2 reads SNEGSKA (reference sequence). J was trimmed by 3 bases and V by 6 bases; bases with no gene match: 5. The CDR3 has 13 amino acids. CDR3 region: CSAAGGWTDTQYF. The CDR3 region has the DNA TGCAGTGCGGCGGGAGGTTGGACAGATACGCAGTATTTT.

CDR3 DNA sequence: TGTGCCAGCAGTTACTCGGGCCTGAATCACGAAGCTTTCTTT. Translating gives CASSYSGLNHEAFF. This chain links TRBV6-6 with TRBJ1-1, with D uncertain. This CDR3 spans 14 amino acids. Per germline, CDR1 MNHNY and CDR2 SVGAGI (reference sequence). V was cut by 0 bases and J by 8 bases, with 13 bases left in between.

The genes are TRBV12-3 or TRBV12-4 and TRBJ1-5; 10 nucleotides line up with TRBD1. This CDR3 is 15 amino acids long. The ends lost 7 bases at V and 1 base at J; junction bases unmatched: 4. The CDR3 DNA is TGTGCCAGCACCATGGACAGGGGGAGCAATCAGCCCCAGCATTTT. It translates to CASTMDRGSNQPQHF.

The genes are TRBV4-1 and TRBJ2-1, with D perhaps matching TRBD1 (6 bases). There are 17 residues in the CDR3. Germline CDR1 and CDR2: MGHRA and YSYEKL. Between the trimmed V and J ends, which lost 1 base and 1 base, there was a span of 14 bases. CDR3 loop: CASSQAPGTKSYNEQFF. The CDR3 DNA reads TGCGCCAGCAGCCAAGCCCCCGGGACAAAGTCCTACAATGAGCAGTTCTTC.

The genes are TRBV20-1 and TRBJ2-1; perhaps D is TRBD1 or TRBD2 (6 bases each). Germline-derived CDR1 and CDR2 are DFQATT and SNEGSKA (reference sequence). The V gene lost 6 bases and the J gene lost 3 bases, with 15 bases spanning the gap. There are 14 residues in the CDR3. CDR3 bases: TGCAGTGCGCGGGACACCGGAATCTACAATGAGCAGTTCTTC. Its protein is CSARDTGIYNEQFF.

This clonotype was observed a few times. This chain uses TRBV5-1 with TRBJ1-1, with D tentatively TRBD1 (6 bases). The CDR3 totals 13 residues. The V gene's germline CDR1 is SGHRS and CDR2 YFSETQ. V dropped 7 bases and J dropped 1 base, with 11 bases sitting between them. Written as DNA, the CDR3 is TGCGCCAGCTTTGGGACAACGAACACTGAAGCTTTCTTT. Translated: CASFGTTNTEAFF.

V usage is TRBV12-3 or TRBV12-4 and J usage is TRBJ1-1; the D gene is possibly TRBD1 (6 bases). The V end lost 4 bases, the J end lost 4 bases, and 13 bases lay between the germline ends. This CDR3 has 14 residues. The CDR3 DNA reads as TGTGCCAGCAGTTCCACAGGGATGAGCACTGAAGCTTTCTTT. As protein: CASSSTGMSTEAFF.

The CDR3, as DNA: TGCGCCAGCAGCCAAGATTGGGGGAGGGGGAATCAGCCCCAGCATTTT. This sequence encodes CASSQDWGRGNQPQHF. The chain uses TRBV4-3 and TRBJ1-5; weak D call: TRBD1 (6 bases). The CDR3 contains 16 residues. Deletions cut 0 bases from V and 4 bases from J, with 13 bases between. Germline CDR1 is LGHNA and CDR2 is YSLEER.

This clonotype was observed a handful of times. The gene calls are TRBV12-3 or TRBV12-4 and TRBJ2-3, with D perhaps TRBD2 (6 bases). V lost 5 bases and J 4 bases, leaving 16 bases between the germline ends. The CDR3 spans 15 residues. The CDR3 region is CASSHSTSRADTQYF. CDR3 nucleotide sequence: TGTGCCAGCAGTCACTCGACTAGTAGGGCAGATACGCAGTATTTT.

The chain combines TRBV5-5 with TRBJ1-2; no firm D call. V shed 2 bases and J shed 1 base, with 9 bases lying between them. Germline values: CDR1 SGHKS, CDR2 YYEKEE (reference sequence). There are 14 residues in the CDR3. Here the CDR3 reads CASSLYRLNYGYTF. The DNA for the CDR3 is TGTGCCAGCAGCTTATATCGCCTTAACTATGGCTACACCTTC.